The rows below give T cell receptor beta chains drawn from one sample of a study of blood T cell repertoires in COVID-19. Here immunoSEQ multiplex PCR was the method, and the copy in TCRdb shows in-frame clones only, minus some. This table has a few hundred thousand clones, 70% to 90% appearing once. Sequenced: peripheral blood. These receptors originate from a woman between 50 and 59 years old with COVID-19, enrolled during active disease. The CDR3 runs from the conserved cysteine through the conserved F or W.

j_gene,v_gene,CDR3aa
TRBJ1-1,TRBV5-1,CASREGQSNTEAFF
TRBJ2-3,TRBV4-1,CASSQAGDRVTDTQYF
TRBJ1-5,TRBV19,CASSSSAGGDQPQHF
TRBJ1-1,TRBV5-1,CASSLAPYTEAFF
TRBJ2-5,TRBV19,CASSMSGLAGPYQETQYF
TRBJ1-1,TRBV7-6,CASSGSNTEAFF
TRBJ2-1,TRBV6-5,CASQGAYNEQFF
TRBJ2-1,TRBV7-2,CASSLGRGGEQFF
TRBJ1-2,TRBV4-1,CASSQDPLRGTGAYDGYTF
TRBJ1-1,TRBV12-3/TRBV12-4,CASSSRQGGEAFF
TRBJ1-5,TRBV12-5,CASAPLDQPQHF
TRBJ2-3,TRBV7-2,CASSSWTSGGRKDTDTQYF
TRBJ2-5,TRBV20-1,CSAAQPETQYF
TRBJ2-5,TRBV30,CAWTPQGLEETQYF
TRBJ2-7,TRBV14,CASSQDSGLTRPIVEQYF
TRBJ2-2,TRBV24-1,CASGTAANTGELFF
TRBJ2-2,TRBV3-1/TRBV3-2,CASSQGGTNTGELFF
TRBJ1-2,TRBV19,CASTLEGRGYGYTF
TRBJ1-5,TRBV14,CASSPPGGQGVRSSNQPQHF
TRBJ1-2,TRBV6-5,CVLDRGDYGYTF
TRBJ1-2,TRBV2,CASRTGIYGYTF
TRBJ1-6,TRBV19,CASTRTGDNSPLHF
TRBJ2-1,TRBV28,CASSFAGRVYNEQFF
TRBJ2-7,TRBV7-2,CASVDRRGGHEQYF
TRBJ1-1,TRBV30,CAWSVLRAEAFF
TRBJ1-5,TRBV11-3,CASSLGGPGNQPQHF
TRBJ2-3,TRBV6-5,CASSRGYTQYF